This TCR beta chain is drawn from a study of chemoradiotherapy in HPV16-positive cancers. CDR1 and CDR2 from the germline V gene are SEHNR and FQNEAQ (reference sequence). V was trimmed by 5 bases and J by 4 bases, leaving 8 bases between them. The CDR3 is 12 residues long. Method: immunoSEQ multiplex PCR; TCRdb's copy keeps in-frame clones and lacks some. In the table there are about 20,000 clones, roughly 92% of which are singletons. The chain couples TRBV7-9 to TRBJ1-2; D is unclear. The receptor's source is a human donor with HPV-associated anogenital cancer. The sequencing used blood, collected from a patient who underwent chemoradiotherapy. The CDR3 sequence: CASSQDGYGYTF. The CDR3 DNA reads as TGTGCCAGCAGCCAGGACGGCTATGGCTACACCTTC. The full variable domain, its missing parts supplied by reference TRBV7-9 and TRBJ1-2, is DTGVSQNPRHKITKRGQNVTFRCDPISEHNRLYWYRQTLGQGPEFLTYFQNEAQLEKSRLLSDRFSAERPKGSFSTLEIQRTEQGDSAMYLCASSQDGYGYTFGSGTRLTVV.